A selection of T cell receptor beta chains follows, all from one sample in a study of shared clonotypes between healthy human individuals. Method: immunoSEQ multiplex PCR; TCRdb's copy keeps in-frame clones and lacks some. Among just over 2,000,000 clones listed, roughly 95% were seen once. The specimen sequenced was naive CD4+ T cells sorted from blood. The source is a man aged 18 to 35 in good health. Both conserved end residues are part of each CDR3. A D gene is named only where the DNA matches it firmly.

>TRBV5-5|TRBD1|TRBJ1-6
CASTGQGARTYNSPLHF
TGTGCCAGCACGGGACAGGGGGCGCGGACCTATAATTCACCCCTCCACTTT
>TRBV5-1|TRBD1|TRBJ2-2
CASSKTGSNTGELFF
TGCGCCAGCAGCAAGACAGGGTCGAACACCGGGGAGCTGTTTTTT
>TRBV10-3|NA|TRBJ2-2
CAISDKVTGELFF
TGTGCCATCAGTGACAAGGTGACGGGGGAGCTGTTTTTT
>TRBV7-8|NA|TRBJ2-7
CASSTQTGPTYEQYF
TGTGCCAGCAGCACCCAGACAGGCCCTACCTACGAGCAGTACTTC
>TRBV7-6|NA|TRBJ2-1
CASSSFRELRGKYEQFF
TGTGCCAGCAGCTCCTTTCGTGAGTTAAGGGGAAAATATGAGCAGTTCTTC
>TRBV7-2|NA|TRBJ1-1
CASSLGAVASTEAFF
TGTGCCAGCAGCTTAGGGGCCGTAGCTAGCACCGAAGCTTTCTTT
>TRBV6-4|NA|TRBJ1-6
CASSSVGSYNSPLHF
TGTGCCAGCAGCTCCGTGGGTTCCTATAATTCACCCCTCCACTTT
>TRBV6-1|TRBD1|TRBJ2-7
CASRGTGQSYEQYF
TGTGCCAGCAGAGGGACAGGCCAATCCTACGAGCAGTACTTC
>TRBV5-4|NA|TRBJ1-6
CASSYTGRNSPLHF
TGTGCCAGCAGCTACACAGGGAGGAATTCACCCCTCCACTTT
>TRBV29-1|NA|TRBJ1-1
CSVEIPRTPEAFF
TGCAGCGTTGAGATTCCTCGGACTCCTGAAGCTTTCTTT
>TRBV27|TRBD1|TRBJ1-4
CASSDRGPRKLFF
TGTGCCAGCAGTGACAGGGGCCCTCGAAAACTGTTTTTT
>TRBV10-3|TRBD2|TRBJ2-7
CAIRGGRAYEQYF
TGTGCCATCCGGGGCGGGAGGGCCTACGAGCAGTACTTC
>TRBV11-2|TRBD1|TRBJ1-5
CASSPDRDQPQHF
TGTGCCAGCAGCCCGGACAGGGACCAGCCCCAGCATTTT
>TRBV29-1|TRBD1|TRBJ2-5
CSVERQGKTQYF
TGCAGCGTTGAGCGACAGGGGAAGACCCAGTACTTC
>TRBV27|NA|TRBJ1-1
CASSSAAWANTEAFF
TGTGCCAGCAGTTCAGCGGCCTGGGCGAACACTGAAGCTTTCTTT
>TRBV6-1|NA|TRBJ2-5
CASKEAGLMETQYF
TGTGCCAGCAAAGAGGCAGGGTTGATGGAGACCCAGTACTTC
>TRBV2|NA|TRBJ1-5
CASSDTFPNQPQHF
TGTGCCAGCAGTGACACCTTCCCCAATCAGCCCCAGCATTTT
>TRBV27|TRBD1|TRBJ1-4
CASTRAGQRTEKLFF
TGTGCCAGCACTAGGGCGGGACAGCGAACTGAAAAACTGTTTTTT
>TRBV10-2|NA|TRBJ2-7
CASMYHEQYF
TGCGCCAGCATGTATCACGAGCAGTACTTC